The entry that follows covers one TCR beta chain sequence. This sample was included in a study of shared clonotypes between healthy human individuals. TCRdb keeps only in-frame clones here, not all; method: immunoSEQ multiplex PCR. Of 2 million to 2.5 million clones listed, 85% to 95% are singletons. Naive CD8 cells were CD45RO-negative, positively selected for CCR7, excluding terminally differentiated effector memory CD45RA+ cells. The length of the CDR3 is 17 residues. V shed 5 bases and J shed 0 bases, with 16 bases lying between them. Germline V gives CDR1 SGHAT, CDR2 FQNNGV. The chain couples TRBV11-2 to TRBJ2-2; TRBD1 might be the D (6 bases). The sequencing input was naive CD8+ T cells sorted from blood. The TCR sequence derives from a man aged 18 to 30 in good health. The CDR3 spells CASSPLLTGANTGELFF. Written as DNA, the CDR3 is TGTGCCAGCAGCCCTTTGCTGACAGGTGCGAACACCGGGGAGCTGTTTTTT.